These T cell receptor beta chains were read from a single sample in a study of beta chain features in type 1 diabetes. The repertoire was sequenced with immunoSEQ multiplex PCR; TCRdb's copy has only in-frame clones and lacks some. In the table there are fewer than 250,000 clones, roughly 70% of which are singletons. Specimen: naive CD4+ T cells from blood. These receptors were taken from a young man in good health. Each CDR3 is given with its conserved first and last residue. The order of the fields is J gene, clone size, V gene, D gene, CDR3 DNA, CDR3 protein. D genes are given only for firm matches. Rows may omit the clone size; those that give it use once, few, many or a size class.

j_gene: TRBJ1-5; abundance: .; v_gene: TRBV6-5; d_gene: TRBD1; CDR3nt: TGTGCCAGCAGACGCACCGGGACAGGGGATCAGCCCCAGCATTTT; CDR3aa: CASRRTGTGDQPQHF
j_gene: TRBJ1-1; abundance: .; v_gene: TRBV30; d_gene: .; CDR3nt: TGTGCCTGGAGTGTACGGCAGAACACTGAAGCTTTCTTT; CDR3aa: CAWSVRQNTEAFF
j_gene: TRBJ2-7; abundance: .; v_gene: TRBV5-1; d_gene: .; CDR3nt: TGCGCCAGCAGCCCTGGCGGGGCGGGTCGCCACGAGCAGTACTTC; CDR3aa: CASSPGGAGRHEQYF
j_gene: TRBJ2-7; abundance: .; v_gene: TRBV29-1; d_gene: .; CDR3nt: TGCAGCGTTGGGACGGGATCCTACGAGCAGTACTTC; CDR3aa: CSVGTGSYEQYF
j_gene: TRBJ2-1; abundance: .; v_gene: TRBV29-1; d_gene: TRBD1; CDR3nt: TGCAGCGCCCAGGCGACAGGGCTCTCCTACAATGAGCAGTTCTTC; CDR3aa: CSAQATGLSYNEQFF
j_gene: TRBJ2-3; abundance: .; v_gene: TRBV19; d_gene: .; CDR3nt: TGTGCCAGTAGTCGACTAATCCGACACACAGATACGCAGTATTTT; CDR3aa: CASSRLIRHTDTQYF
j_gene: TRBJ2-3; abundance: .; v_gene: TRBV11-2; d_gene: TRBD1; CDR3nt: TGTGCCAGCAGCTTAGGGACAGGGCACACAGATACGCAGTATTTT; CDR3aa: CASSLGTGHTDTQYF
j_gene: TRBJ1-5; abundance: .; v_gene: TRBV4-3; d_gene: .; CDR3nt: TGCGCCAGCAGCCAAGACAGGGTCCAGCCCCAGCATTTT; CDR3aa: CASSQDRVQPQHF
j_gene: TRBJ1-1; abundance: .; v_gene: TRBV28; d_gene: TRBD1; CDR3nt: TGTGCCAGCAGTGCCCGGGACAGACCGCTTGGTGAAGCTTTCTTT; CDR3aa: CASSARDRPLGEAFF
j_gene: TRBJ2-1; abundance: few; v_gene: TRBV30; d_gene: .; CDR3nt: TGTGCCACGAGGGCAGGGGCCTACAATGAGCAGTTCTTC; CDR3aa: CATRAGAYNEQFF
j_gene: TRBJ2-3; abundance: .; v_gene: TRBV6-1; d_gene: TRBD2; CDR3nt: TGTGCCAGCAGTGAGACTAGCGGGAGAGGCTTTAACACAGATACGCAGTATTTT; CDR3aa: CASSETSGRGFNTDTQYF
j_gene: TRBJ2-2; abundance: .; v_gene: TRBV29-1; d_gene: TRBD2; CDR3nt: TGCAGCGTTGTTCCTAGCGGGAACACCGGGGAGCTGTTTTTT; CDR3aa: CSVVPSGNTGELFF
j_gene: TRBJ2-3; abundance: .; v_gene: TRBV2; d_gene: .; CDR3nt: TGTGCCAGCAGTGAGATTGGCAGGGGAGGTGCAGATACGCAGTATTTT; CDR3aa: CASSEIGRGGADTQYF
j_gene: TRBJ2-3; abundance: .; v_gene: TRBV7-2; d_gene: .; CDR3nt: TGTGCCAGCAGCTCCCCAGGTCGGGTCACAGATACGCAGTATTTT; CDR3aa: CASSSPGRVTDTQYF
j_gene: TRBJ2-3; abundance: once; v_gene: TRBV11-2; d_gene: .; CDR3nt: TGTGCCAGCACCTGGCGTTGGAGCACAGATACGCAGTATTTT; CDR3aa: CASTWRWSTDTQYF
j_gene: TRBJ2-3; abundance: .; v_gene: TRBV6-5; d_gene: .; CDR3nt: TGTGCCAGCAGCGTGAGCGGTTCTAGCACAGATACGCAGTATTTT; CDR3aa: CASSVSGSSTDTQYF
j_gene: TRBJ2-7; abundance: .; v_gene: TRBV2; d_gene: .; CDR3nt: TGTGCCAGCAGTGAAGCGCTAACAGGCTACGAGCAGTACTTC; CDR3aa: CASSEALTGYEQYF
j_gene: TRBJ2-1; abundance: few; v_gene: TRBV27; d_gene: TRBD2; CDR3nt: TGTGCCAGCAGTTCCTCCCGGACTAGCGGGAGGGTATACAATGAGCAGTTCTTC; CDR3aa: CASSSSRTSGRVYNEQFF
j_gene: TRBJ2-3; abundance: .; v_gene: TRBV5-1; d_gene: TRBD1; CDR3nt: TGCGCCAGCAGCTCAACGACAGGGGGCACAGATACGCAGTATTTT; CDR3aa: CASSSTTGGTDTQYF
j_gene: TRBJ2-7; abundance: .; v_gene: TRBV29-1; d_gene: .; CDR3nt: TGCAGCGTTGGTGCCGGGGAGTCCTACGAGCAGTACTTC; CDR3aa: CSVGAGESYEQYF
j_gene: TRBJ2-5; abundance: .; v_gene: TRBV4-3; d_gene: .; CDR3nt: TGCGCCAGCAGCCGTCGACTTAGGACAACTCAAGAGACCCAGTACTTC; CDR3aa: CASSRRLRTTQETQYF
j_gene: TRBJ2-3; abundance: .; v_gene: TRBV25-1; d_gene: TRBD1; CDR3nt: TGTGCCAGCAGTGAACCACTAGGGACAGGGGGCGAAGATACGCAGTATTTT; CDR3aa: CASSEPLGTGGEDTQYF
j_gene: TRBJ2-2; abundance: few; v_gene: TRBV19; d_gene: .; CDR3nt: TGTGCCAGTAGTAAGGACTATCAAGTCCCGACCGGGGAGCTGTTTTTT; CDR3aa: CASSKDYQVPTGELFF
j_gene: TRBJ2-1; abundance: .; v_gene: TRBV29-1; d_gene: .; CDR3nt: TGCAGCGTTTCTGGGAAGGCAGGGCTGAATGAGCAGTTCTTC; CDR3aa: CSVSGKAGLNEQFF
j_gene: TRBJ2-3; abundance: .; v_gene: TRBV18; d_gene: .; CDR3nt: TGTGCCAGCTCATCGCTACCAAGTACAGATACGCAGTATTTT; CDR3aa: CASSSLPSTDTQYF
j_gene: TRBJ2-1; abundance: .; v_gene: TRBV4-1; d_gene: .; CDR3nt: TGCGCCAGCAGCCAAGCGCCCCTCGATTATGAGCAGTTCTTC; CDR3aa: CASSQAPLDYEQFF
j_gene: TRBJ2-2; abundance: .; v_gene: TRBV30; d_gene: .; CDR3nt: TGTGCCTGGAGTGACGGTCCGAAGGTTAGGCTGTTTTTT; CDR3aa: CAWSDGPKVRLFF
j_gene: TRBJ2-1; abundance: .; v_gene: TRBV7-9; d_gene: .; CDR3nt: TGTGCCAGCAGCGGGACTCGGGAGCAGTTCTTC; CDR3aa: CASSGTREQFF
j_gene: TRBJ2-5; abundance: .; v_gene: TRBV29-1; d_gene: .; CDR3nt: TGCAGCGTTGTGGGCGGTGCCTTCGGTGAGACCCAGTACTTC; CDR3aa: CSVVGGAFGETQYF
j_gene: TRBJ2-7; abundance: .; v_gene: TRBV28; d_gene: TRBD2; CDR3nt: TGTGCCAGCAGTTCCCTAAGACTAGCGGGAGCGATAGAGTACGAGCAGTACTTC; CDR3aa: CASSSLRLAGAIEYEQYF
j_gene: TRBJ2-3; abundance: few; v_gene: TRBV29-1; d_gene: TRBD2; CDR3nt: TGCAGCGTTGAAGTTAGCGGGAGCCCAGATACGCAGTATTTT; CDR3aa: CSVEVSGSPDTQYF
j_gene: TRBJ2-1; abundance: .; v_gene: TRBV7-2; d_gene: .; CDR3nt: TGTGCCAGCAGGCGACAGCCCGGTGGCGATGAGCAGTTCTTC; CDR3aa: CASRRQPGGDEQFF
j_gene: TRBJ2-5; abundance: .; v_gene: TRBV30; d_gene: .; CDR3nt: TGTGCCTGGAGCAGGGAGGAGACCCAGTACTTC; CDR3aa: CAWSREETQYF
j_gene: TRBJ2-3; abundance: .; v_gene: TRBV28; d_gene: TRBD2; CDR3nt: TGTGCCAGCAGTTCCTCGACTAGCGGGAGGGTTACAGATACGCAGTATTTT; CDR3aa: CASSSSTSGRVTDTQYF
j_gene: TRBJ1-2; abundance: few; v_gene: TRBV7-2; d_gene: TRBD1; CDR3nt: TGTGCCAGCAGCTTAGAGACCCCCGGCAGGGGGCTTGGCTACACCTTC; CDR3aa: CASSLETPGRGLGYTF
j_gene: TRBJ2-3; abundance: .; v_gene: TRBV5-4; d_gene: TRBD1; CDR3nt: TGTGCCAGCACCAGGACAGGGGGCTCAGTCCCCTCAGATACGCAGTATTTT; CDR3aa: CASTRTGGSVPSDTQYF
j_gene: TRBJ2-5; abundance: .; v_gene: TRBV2; d_gene: .; CDR3nt: TGTGCCAGCAGTGAAGTGAGGACCAGCAGTACCCAGTACTTC; CDR3aa: CASSEVRTSSTQYF
j_gene: TRBJ2-3; abundance: few; v_gene: TRBV30; d_gene: .; CDR3nt: TGTGCCTGGAGTGTAGGTCACGGGGCAGATACGCAGTATTTT; CDR3aa: CAWSVGHGADTQYF
j_gene: TRBJ2-3; abundance: .; v_gene: TRBV9; d_gene: TRBD2; CDR3nt: TGTGCCAGCAGCGGGTTTTCCGGGACTAGCGGGAAAGATACGCAGTATTTT; CDR3aa: CASSGFSGTSGKDTQYF
j_gene: TRBJ2-5; abundance: .; v_gene: TRBV6-5; d_gene: .; CDR3nt: TGTGCCAGCAGTTCAAACCGGGGGCGGGAGACCCAGTACTTC; CDR3aa: CASSSNRGRETQYF
j_gene: TRBJ2-5; abundance: .; v_gene: TRBV7-9; d_gene: TRBD2; CDR3nt: TGTGCCAGCAGCTTGAATTTAGCGGGGCACCAAGAGACCCAGTACTTC; CDR3aa: CASSLNLAGHQETQYF
j_gene: TRBJ2-7; abundance: .; v_gene: TRBV9; d_gene: TRBD1; CDR3nt: TGTGCCAGCAGCGTAACTTACTGGACAGGGGACGCCGTTGGTGGCGGGCAGTACTTC; CDR3aa: CASSVTYWTGDAVGGGQYF
j_gene: TRBJ2-1; abundance: .; v_gene: TRBV4-2; d_gene: .; CDR3nt: TGTGCCAGCAGCCAAGCATCAGGGAATGACAATGAGCAGTTCTTC; CDR3aa: CASSQASGNDNEQFF
j_gene: TRBJ2-7; abundance: once; v_gene: TRBV15; d_gene: .; CDR3nt: TGTGCCACCAGTTTAGGATTCGTCTCCTCCGAGCAGTACTTC; CDR3aa: CATSLGFVSSEQYF
j_gene: TRBJ2-4; abundance: .; v_gene: TRBV4-3; d_gene: .; CDR3nt: TGCGCCAGCAGCGCACAGGGTAGCAAAAACATTCAGTACTTC; CDR3aa: CASSAQGSKNIQYF
j_gene: TRBJ1-3; abundance: .; v_gene: TRBV30; d_gene: .; CDR3nt: TGTGCCTGGAGTGACGAGACGGGAGGAAACACCATATATTTT; CDR3aa: CAWSDETGGNTIYF
j_gene: TRBJ2-6; abundance: .; v_gene: TRBV29-1; d_gene: TRBD1; CDR3nt: TGCAGCGTTGAAGTATCTGGGACAGGGTTCTCGGGGGCCAACGTCCTGACTTTC; CDR3aa: CSVEVSGTGFSGANVLTF
j_gene: TRBJ2-7; abundance: .; v_gene: TRBV11-2; d_gene: .; CDR3nt: TGTGCCAGCAGCTTCGACTGGGCCCCGACCTACGAGCAGTACTTC; CDR3aa: CASSFDWAPTYEQYF
j_gene: TRBJ1-6; abundance: .; v_gene: TRBV30; d_gene: .; CDR3nt: TGTGCCTGGAGTGCCCTGCCAGGATATAATTCACCCCTCCACTTT; CDR3aa: CAWSALPGYNSPLHF
j_gene: TRBJ1-1; abundance: .; v_gene: TRBV29-1; d_gene: .; CDR3nt: TGCAGCGTTGTCGGACTCATGAACACTGAAGCTTTCTTT; CDR3aa: CSVVGLMNTEAFF
j_gene: TRBJ1-1; abundance: .; v_gene: TRBV10-3; d_gene: .; CDR3nt: TGTGCCACCGCAGGGCCGGCCCAAGCTTTCTTT; CDR3aa: CATAGPAQAFF
j_gene: TRBJ1-2; abundance: few; v_gene: TRBV29-1; d_gene: TRBD1; CDR3nt: TGCAGCGTTGAAGGGACAGGGGAAGGCTACACCTTC; CDR3aa: CSVEGTGEGYTF
j_gene: TRBJ2-5; abundance: .; v_gene: TRBV7-9; d_gene: .; CDR3nt: TGTGCCAGCAGCTTATCCCTCCGGGGGTGGGAGACCCAGTACTTC; CDR3aa: CASSLSLRGWETQYF
j_gene: TRBJ2-3; abundance: few; v_gene: TRBV15; d_gene: .; CDR3nt: TGTGCCACCAGCAGAGAGGTGGCGACAGAACTTAGCACAGATACGCAGTATTTT; CDR3aa: CATSREVATELSTDTQYF